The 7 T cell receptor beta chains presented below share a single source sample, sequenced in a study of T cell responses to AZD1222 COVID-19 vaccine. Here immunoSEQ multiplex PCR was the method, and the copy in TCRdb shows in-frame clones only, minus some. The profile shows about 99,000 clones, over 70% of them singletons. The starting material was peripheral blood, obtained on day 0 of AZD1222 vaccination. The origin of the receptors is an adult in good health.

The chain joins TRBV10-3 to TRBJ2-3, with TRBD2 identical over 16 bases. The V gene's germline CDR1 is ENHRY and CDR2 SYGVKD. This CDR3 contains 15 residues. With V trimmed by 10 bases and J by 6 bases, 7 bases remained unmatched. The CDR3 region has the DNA TGTGCCACCCTCGGGACTAGCGGGGGGGCGGATACGCAGTATTTT. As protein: CATLGTSGGADTQYF.

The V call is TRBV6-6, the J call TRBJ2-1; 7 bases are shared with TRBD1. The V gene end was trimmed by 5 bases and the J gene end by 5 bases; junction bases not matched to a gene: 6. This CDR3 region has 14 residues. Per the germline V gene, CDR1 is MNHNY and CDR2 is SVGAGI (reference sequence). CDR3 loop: CASSNRDRNNEQFF. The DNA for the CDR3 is TGTGCCAGCAGTAACCGGGACAGAAACAATGAGCAGTTCTTC.

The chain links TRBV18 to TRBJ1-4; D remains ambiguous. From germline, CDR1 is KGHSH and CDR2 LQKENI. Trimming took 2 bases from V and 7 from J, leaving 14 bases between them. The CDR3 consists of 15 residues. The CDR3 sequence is CASSPFSGIREKLFF. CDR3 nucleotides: TGTGCCAGCTCACCATTTTCGGGGATTCGTGAAAAACTGTTTTTT. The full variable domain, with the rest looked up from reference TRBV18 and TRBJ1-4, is NAGVMQNPRHLVRRRGQEARLRCSPMKGHSHVYWYRQLPEEGLKFMVYLQKENIIDESGMPKERFSAEFPKEGPSILRIQQVVRGDSAAYFCASSPFSGIREKLFFGSGTQLSVL.

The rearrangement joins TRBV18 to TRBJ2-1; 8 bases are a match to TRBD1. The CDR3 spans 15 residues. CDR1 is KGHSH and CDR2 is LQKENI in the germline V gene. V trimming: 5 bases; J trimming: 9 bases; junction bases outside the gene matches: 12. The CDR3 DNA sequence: TGTGCCAGCTCAATGGACAGGGAGCTGCTCGGTGAGCAGTTCTTC. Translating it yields CASSMDRELLGEQFF.

The CDR3 coding sequence is TGTGCCAGCTCACCACTCCACGGGGGGCTAAGCGACGAGCAGTACTTC. This translates into CASSPLHGGLSDEQYF. This chain connects TRBV18 to TRBJ2-7; a possible D gene is TRBD2 (7 bases). V was clipped by 1 base and J by 5 bases, with 18 bases between them. This CDR3 spans 16 amino acids. Germline V gives CDR1 KGHSH, CDR2 LQKENI.

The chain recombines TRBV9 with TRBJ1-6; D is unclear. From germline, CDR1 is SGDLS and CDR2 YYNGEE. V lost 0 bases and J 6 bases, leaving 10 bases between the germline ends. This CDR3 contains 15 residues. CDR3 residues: CASSVDLILNSPLHF. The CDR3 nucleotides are TGTGCCAGCAGCGTAGACCTCATACTTAATTCACCCCTCCACTTT.

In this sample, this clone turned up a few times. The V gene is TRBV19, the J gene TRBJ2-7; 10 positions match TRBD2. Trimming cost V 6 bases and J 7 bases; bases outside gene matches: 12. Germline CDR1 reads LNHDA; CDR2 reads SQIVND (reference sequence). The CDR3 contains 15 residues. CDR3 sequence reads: CASRRTSGFLGEQYF. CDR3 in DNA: TGTGCCAGTAGACGGACTAGCGGCTTCCTTGGGGAGCAGTACTTC.